These 5 T cell receptor beta chains came from one sample sequenced in a study of cytomegalovirus exposure and HLA in healthy donors. The study ran its PCR with 60 Vbeta and 13 Jbeta primers. Repertoires were generated with immunoSEQ multiplex PCR, while TCRdb's copy carries only in-frame clones and drops some. The data hold about 150,000 clones, with about 70% observed a single time. Sequencing was carried out using PBMCs. These receptors all stem from a male donor in good health and CMV-seronegative.

This sequence joins TRBV5-1 and TRBJ2-2, with a weak D call TRBD1 (7 bases). Germline CDR1 and CDR2: SGHRS and YFSETQ. The CDR3 runs to 14 residues. The V gene lost 9 bases and the J gene lost 0 bases, with 12 bases spanning the gap. The CDR3: CATQGGSNTGELFF. The CDR3 bases are TGCGCCACTCAGGGGGGTTCGAACACCGGGGAGCTGTTTTTT. The full variable domain, completed using reference TRBV5-1 and TRBJ2-2, is KAGVTQTPRYLIKTRGQQVTLSCSPISGHRSVSWYQQTPGQGLQFLFEYFSETQRNKGNFPGRFSGRQFSNSRSEMNVSTLELGDSALYLCATQGGSNTGELFFGEGSRLTVL.

This clone was observed a handful of times. V gene TRBV28 combines with J gene TRBJ2-1; no definite D call. V was clipped by 1 base and J by 4 bases, with 5 bases between them. CDR3 size: 13 residues. Germline V lookup: CDR1 MDHEN, CDR2 SYDVKM. DNA of the CDR3: TGTGCCAGCAGTTTATACCTATACAATGAGCAGTTCTTC. Translation: CASSLYLYNEQFF.

The V and J genes are TRBV28 and TRBJ1-6; 7 positions match TRBD1. From germline, CDR1 is MDHEN and CDR2 SYDVKM. The CDR3 is 14 residues long. Losses at the gene ends were 7 bases for V and 8 bases for J; bases not matched to a gene: 8. Here the CDR3 reads CASISGTEDSPLHF. The CDR3 DNA reads as TGTGCCAGCATCTCCGGGACAGAAGATTCACCCCTCCACTTT.

The J gene is TRBJ2-1, the V gene TRBV18; tentatively, D is TRBD1 (6 bases). Germline CDR1 KGHSH, CDR2 LQKENI. The length of the CDR3 is 15 residues. V gave up 3 bases and J gave up 6 bases, with 15 bases separating them. The CDR3 spells CASSPAYRDSNEQFF. The DNA of the CDR3 is TGTGCCAGCTCACCTGCATACAGGGATAGCAATGAGCAGTTCTTC.

The gene calls are TRBV4-1 and TRBJ2-1; 12 bases line up with TRBD2. V gave up 1 base and J gave up 10 bases; unmatched junction bases: 5. Germline CDR1 is MGHRA and CDR2 is YSYEKL. The CDR3 runs to 15 residues. CDR3 bases: TGCGCCAGCAGCCAAGGACCCGGACTAGCGGGAGAGCAGTTCTTC. Amino acids: CASSQGPGLAGEQFF.